This T cell receptor beta chain was obtained from a study of molecular identifiers for immune sequencing clone quantification. The study's findings and limits: Clones that had above 20 RNA copies took up over 99% of effector molecules but under 1% in naive cells.

Libraries of bulk TCR were made by previously described methods (with listed TCR primers). TCRdb reanalysed the PCR reads using MiXCR and keeps one entry per CDR3 protein. This table holds under 800,000 distinct CDR3 sequences, around 25% found once. Per the germline V gene, CDR1 is MNHEY and CDR2 is SMNVEV (reference sequence). The CDR3 runs 15 residues. V was trimmed by 0 bases and J by 7 bases, leaving 13 bases between them. The naive CD8 libraries originated from between 20,000 and 1,000,000 sorted cells and drew on 10%, 30% or 50% RNA. With regard to this clonotype: Its antigen is not identified.

Sequences were obtained from naive CD8+ T cells from blood, with Jurkat cell RNA spiked in. Subset defined: FACS-sorted CD8+CD4-CCR7+CD45RA+ naive T cells. The receptor comes from a human donor in good health. Some libraries in this study had Jurkat cell RNA spiked in. This sequence joins TRBV27 and TRBJ2-1; TRBD2 is a possible D gene (7 bases). The CDR3 here is CASSLSRGRGNEQFF. DNA of the CDR3: TGTGCCAGCAGTTTATCGCGGGGGCGAGGGAATGAGCAGTTCTTC.